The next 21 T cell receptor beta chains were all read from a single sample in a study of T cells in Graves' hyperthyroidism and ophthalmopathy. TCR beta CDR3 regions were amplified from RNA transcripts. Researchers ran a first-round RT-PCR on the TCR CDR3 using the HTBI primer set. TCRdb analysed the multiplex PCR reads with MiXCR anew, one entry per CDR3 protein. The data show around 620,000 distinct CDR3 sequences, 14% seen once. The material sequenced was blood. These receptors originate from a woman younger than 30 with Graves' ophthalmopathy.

The CDR3 DNA is TGTGCCAGCAGTTTGGAGTTTGGAGGCTACACCTTC. Translating gives CASSLEFGGYTF. The V and J genes are TRBV28 and TRBJ1-2; D is uncertain. Germline V gives CDR1 MDHEN, CDR2 SYDVKM. The CDR3 loop spans 12 amino acids. Trimming pared 3 bases from V and 8 bases from J, leaving 10 bases between.

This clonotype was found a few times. CDR3 protein: CASSPNQGLPEAFF. The CDR3 DNA sequence: TGTGCCAGCAGTCCGAATCAGGGATTGCCTGAAGCTTTCTTT. This chain uses TRBV7-9 with TRBJ1-1, with D perhaps matching TRBD1 (5 bases). CDR1 SEHNR and CDR2 FQNEAQ come from the germline V gene (reference sequence). The CDR3 sequence is 14 residues long. Trimming shortened V by 6 bases and J by 6 bases, and 17 bases separated the two germline ends.

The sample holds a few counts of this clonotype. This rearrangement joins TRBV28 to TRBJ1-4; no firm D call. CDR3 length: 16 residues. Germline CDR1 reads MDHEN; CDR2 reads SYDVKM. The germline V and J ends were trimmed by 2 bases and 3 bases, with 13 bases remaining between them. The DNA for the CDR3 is TGTGCCAGCAGTTTAGGGAGGAGGCAAGCTAATGAAAAACTGTTTTTT. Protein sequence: CASSLGRRQANEKLFF.

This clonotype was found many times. CDR3 loop: CASSGLAGEDEQFF. CDR3 DNA: TGTGCCAGCAGTGGACTAGCGGGAGAGGATGAGCAGTTCTTC. The V call is TRBV28, the J call TRBJ2-1, with 13 bases matching TRBD2. Per the germline V gene, CDR1 is MDHEN and CDR2 is SYDVKM. With 5 bases clipped from V and 8 bases from J, the junction kept 3 bases outside the gene matches. The CDR3 contains 14 residues. Supplemented by reference TRBV28 and TRBJ2-1, the full variable domain reads DVKVTQSSRYLVKRTGEKVFLECVQDMDHENMFWYRQDPGLGLRLIYFSYDVKMKEKGDIPEGYSVSREKKERFSLILESASTNQTSMYLCASSGLAGEDEQFFGPGTRLTVL.

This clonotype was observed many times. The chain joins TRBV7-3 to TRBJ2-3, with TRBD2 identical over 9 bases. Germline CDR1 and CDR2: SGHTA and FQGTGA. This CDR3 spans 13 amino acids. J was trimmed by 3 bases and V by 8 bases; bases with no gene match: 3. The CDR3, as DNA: TGTGCCAGCCGCCTAGCGGGAACAGATACGCAGTATTTT. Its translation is CASRLAGTDTQYF.

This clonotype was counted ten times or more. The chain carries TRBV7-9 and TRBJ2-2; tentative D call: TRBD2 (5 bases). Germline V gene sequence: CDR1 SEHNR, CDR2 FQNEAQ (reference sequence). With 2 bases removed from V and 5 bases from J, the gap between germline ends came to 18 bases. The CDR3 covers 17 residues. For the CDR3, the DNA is TGTGCCAGCAGCTTAAGTGGAGGACTTCTAGGAACCGGGGAGCTGTTTTTT. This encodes CASSLSGGLLGTGELFF. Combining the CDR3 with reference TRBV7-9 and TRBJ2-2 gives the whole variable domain DTGVSQNPRHKITKRGQNVTFRCDPISEHNRLYWYRQTLGQGPEFLTYFQNEAQLEKSRLLSDRFSAERPKGSFSTLEIQRTEQGDSAMYLCASSLSGGLLGTGELFFGEGSRLTVL.

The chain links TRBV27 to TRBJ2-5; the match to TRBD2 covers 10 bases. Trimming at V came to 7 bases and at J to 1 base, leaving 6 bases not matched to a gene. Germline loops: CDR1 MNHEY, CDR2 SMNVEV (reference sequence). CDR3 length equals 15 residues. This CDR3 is CASIPSGRAQETQYF. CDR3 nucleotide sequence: TGTGCCAGCATCCCCAGCGGGAGGGCCCAAGAGACCCAGTACTTC.

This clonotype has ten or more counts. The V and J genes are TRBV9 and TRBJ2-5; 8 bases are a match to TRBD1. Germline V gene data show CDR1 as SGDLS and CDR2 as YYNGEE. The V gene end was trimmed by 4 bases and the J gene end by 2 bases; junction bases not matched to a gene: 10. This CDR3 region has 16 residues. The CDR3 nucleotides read TGTGCCAGCAGCTTAATCCCCGGGACAGGACAAGAGACCCAGTACTTC. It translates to CASSLIPGTGQETQYF.

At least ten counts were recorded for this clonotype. CDR3 loop: CASSQDPGQGGRETQYF. CDR3 nucleotide sequence: TGTGCCAGCAGCCAAGATCCGGGACAGGGGGGTCGAGAGACCCAGTACTTC. The genes are TRBV4-2 and TRBJ2-5; 11 positions agree with TRBD1. J gave up 4 bases and V 0 bases, and 7 bases lay outside the gene matches. This CDR3 is 17 amino acids long. Germline assignment: CDR1 LGHNA and CDR2 YNFKEQ.

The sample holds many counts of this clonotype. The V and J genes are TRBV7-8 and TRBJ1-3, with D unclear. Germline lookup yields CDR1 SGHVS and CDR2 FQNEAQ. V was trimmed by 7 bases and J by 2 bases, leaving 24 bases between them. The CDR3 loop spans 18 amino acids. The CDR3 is CASTGSPDEGATGNTIYF. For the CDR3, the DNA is TGTGCCAGCACTGGTAGTCCGGACGAGGGTGCCACTGGAAACACCATATATTTT.

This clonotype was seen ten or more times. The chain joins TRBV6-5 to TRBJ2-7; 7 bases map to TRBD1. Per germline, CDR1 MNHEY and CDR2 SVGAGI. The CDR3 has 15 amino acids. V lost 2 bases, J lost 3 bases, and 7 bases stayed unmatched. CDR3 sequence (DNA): TGTGCCAGCAGTTACGGGCAGGGGGATTACTACGAGCAGTACTTC. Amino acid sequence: CASSYGQGDYYEQYF.

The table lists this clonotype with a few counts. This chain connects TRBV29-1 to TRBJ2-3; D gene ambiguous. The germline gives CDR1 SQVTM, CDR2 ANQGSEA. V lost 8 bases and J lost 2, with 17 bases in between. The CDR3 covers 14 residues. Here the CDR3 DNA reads TGCAGCTATGGGCAGGTCGGTTTCACAGATACGCAGTATTTT. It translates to CSYGQVGFTDTQYF.

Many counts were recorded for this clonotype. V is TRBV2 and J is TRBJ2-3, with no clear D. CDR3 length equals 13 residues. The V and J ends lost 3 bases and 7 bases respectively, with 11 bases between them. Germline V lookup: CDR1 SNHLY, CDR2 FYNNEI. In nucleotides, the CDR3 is TGTGCCAGCAGTGATGATGCCACGCATACGCAGTATTTT. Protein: CASSDDATHTQYF. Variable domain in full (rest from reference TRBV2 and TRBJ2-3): EPEVTQTPSHQVTQMGQEVILRCVPISNHLYFYWYRQILGQKVEFLVSFYNNEISEKSEIFDDQFSVERPDGSNFTLKIRSTKLEDSAMYFCASSDDATHTQYFGPGTRLTVL.

The CDR3 DNA reads as TGCAGTGCTAGAGGCTGGGGGGAGACTAATGAAAAACTGTTTTTT. Translation: CSARGWGETNEKLFF. The J gene is TRBJ1-4, the V gene TRBV20-1, with D possibly matching TRBD1 (5 bases). CDR1 is DFQATT and CDR2 is SNEGSKA in the germline V gene (reference sequence). V was clipped by 1 base and J by 2 bases, with 11 bases between them. This CDR3 has 15 amino acids.

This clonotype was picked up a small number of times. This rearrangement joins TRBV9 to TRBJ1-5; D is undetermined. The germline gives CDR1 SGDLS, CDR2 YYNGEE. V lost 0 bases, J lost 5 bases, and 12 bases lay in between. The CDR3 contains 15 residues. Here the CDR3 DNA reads TGTGCCAGCAGCGTAGAGGGCAGCTTGTATCAGCCCCAGCATTTT. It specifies CASSVEGSLYQPQHF.

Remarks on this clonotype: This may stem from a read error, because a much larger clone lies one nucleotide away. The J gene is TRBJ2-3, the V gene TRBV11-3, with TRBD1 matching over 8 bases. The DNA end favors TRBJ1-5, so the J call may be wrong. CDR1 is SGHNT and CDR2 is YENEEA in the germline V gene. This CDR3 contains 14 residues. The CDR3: CASSSQTGADTQHF. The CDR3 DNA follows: TGTGCCAGCAGCTCGCAGACAGGGGCAGATACGCAGCATTTT.

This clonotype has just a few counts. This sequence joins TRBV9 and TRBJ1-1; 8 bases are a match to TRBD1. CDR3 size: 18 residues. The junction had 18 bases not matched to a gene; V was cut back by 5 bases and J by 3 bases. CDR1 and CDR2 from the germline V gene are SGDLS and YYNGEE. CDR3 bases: TGTGCCAGCAGTCGGACCTGGGGACGCAGGGGGCGCGACACTGAAGCTTTCTTT. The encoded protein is CASSRTWGRRGRDTEAFF.

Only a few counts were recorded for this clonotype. The CDR3 spells CSARASTGRLDGYTF. For the CDR3, the DNA is TGCAGTGCTAGAGCTTCGACAGGGAGACTTGATGGCTACACCTTC. The rearrangement uses TRBV20-1 and TRBJ1-2; 7 bases fit TRBD1. Germline V gives CDR1 DFQATT, CDR2 SNEGSKA (reference sequence). The CDR3 has 15 residues. The junction had 11 bases not matched to a gene; V was cut back by 1 base and J by 6 bases.

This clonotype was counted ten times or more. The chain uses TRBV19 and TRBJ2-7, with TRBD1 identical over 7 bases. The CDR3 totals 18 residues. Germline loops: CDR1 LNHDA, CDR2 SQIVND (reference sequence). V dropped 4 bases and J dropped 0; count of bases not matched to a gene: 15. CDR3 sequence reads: CASSTNADRDSNSYEQYF. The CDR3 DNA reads TGTGCCAGTAGTACTAACGCCGACCGGGACAGCAACTCCTACGAGCAGTACTTC.

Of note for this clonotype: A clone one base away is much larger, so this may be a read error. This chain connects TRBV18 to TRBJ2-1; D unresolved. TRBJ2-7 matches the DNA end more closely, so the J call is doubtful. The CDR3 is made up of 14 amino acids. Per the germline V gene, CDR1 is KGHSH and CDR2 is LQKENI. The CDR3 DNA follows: TGTGCCAGCTCAGAGACACTCTCCTACAATGAGCAGTACTTC. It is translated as CASSETLSYNEQYF.

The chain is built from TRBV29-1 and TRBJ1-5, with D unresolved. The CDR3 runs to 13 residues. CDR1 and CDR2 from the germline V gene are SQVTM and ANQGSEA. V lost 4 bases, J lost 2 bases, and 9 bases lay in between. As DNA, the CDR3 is TGCAGCGTTGCGCAGAGCGGCAATCAGCCCCAGCATTTT. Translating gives CSVAQSGNQPQHF.